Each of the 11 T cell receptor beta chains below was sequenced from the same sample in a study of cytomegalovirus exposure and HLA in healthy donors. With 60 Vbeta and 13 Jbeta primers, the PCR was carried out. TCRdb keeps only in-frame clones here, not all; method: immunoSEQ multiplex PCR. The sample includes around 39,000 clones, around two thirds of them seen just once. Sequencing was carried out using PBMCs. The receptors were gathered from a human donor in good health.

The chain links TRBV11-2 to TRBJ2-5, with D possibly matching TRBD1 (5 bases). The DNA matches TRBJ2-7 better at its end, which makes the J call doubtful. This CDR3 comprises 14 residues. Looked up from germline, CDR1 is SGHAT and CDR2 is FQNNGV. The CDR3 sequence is CASSLALQGDEQYF. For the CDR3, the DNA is TGTGCCAGCAGCTTAGCCCTCCAGGGCGACGAGCAGTACTTC.

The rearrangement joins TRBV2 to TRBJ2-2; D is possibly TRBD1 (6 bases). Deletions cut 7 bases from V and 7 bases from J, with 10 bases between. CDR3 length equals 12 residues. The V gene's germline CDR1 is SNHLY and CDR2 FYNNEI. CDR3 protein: CASNRDGGELFF. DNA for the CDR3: TGTGCCAGCAACAGGGACGGCGGGGAGCTGTTTTTT.

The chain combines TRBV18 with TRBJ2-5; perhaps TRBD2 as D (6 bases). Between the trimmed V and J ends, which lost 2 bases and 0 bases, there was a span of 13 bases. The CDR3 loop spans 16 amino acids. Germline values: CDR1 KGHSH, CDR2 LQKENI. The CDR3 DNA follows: TGTGCCAGCTCACCAGGACTACCACAGAACCAAGAGACCCAGTACTTC. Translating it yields CASSPGLPQNQETQYF.

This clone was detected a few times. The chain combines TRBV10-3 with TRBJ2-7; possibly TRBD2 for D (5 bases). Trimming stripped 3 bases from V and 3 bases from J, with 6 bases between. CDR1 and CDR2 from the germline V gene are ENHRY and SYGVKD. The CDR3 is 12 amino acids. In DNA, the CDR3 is TGTGCCATCAGTGATCGGGGCTACGAGCAGTACTTC. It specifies CAISDRGYEQYF.

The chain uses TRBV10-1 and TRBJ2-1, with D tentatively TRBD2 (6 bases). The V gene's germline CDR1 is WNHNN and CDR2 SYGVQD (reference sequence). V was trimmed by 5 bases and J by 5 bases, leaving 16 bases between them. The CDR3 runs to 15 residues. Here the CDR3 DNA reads TGCGCCAGCAGTCCCTTGAGGCGGGGACACAATGAGCAGTTCTTC. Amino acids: CASSPLRRGHNEQFF.

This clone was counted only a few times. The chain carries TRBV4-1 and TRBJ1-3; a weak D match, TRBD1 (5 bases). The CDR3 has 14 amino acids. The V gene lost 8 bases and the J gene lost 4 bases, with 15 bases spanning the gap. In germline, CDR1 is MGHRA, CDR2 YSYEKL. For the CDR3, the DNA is TGCGCCAGCGCCCGTTCTGGGGCGGGAAACACCATATATTTT. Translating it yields CASARSGAGNTIYF.

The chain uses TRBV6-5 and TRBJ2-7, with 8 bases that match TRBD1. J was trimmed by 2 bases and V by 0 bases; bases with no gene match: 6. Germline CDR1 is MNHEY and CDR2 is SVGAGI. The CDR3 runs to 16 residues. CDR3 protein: CASSYSTGANPYEQYF. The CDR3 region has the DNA TGTGCCAGCAGTTACTCGACAGGGGCGAATCCCTACGAGCAGTACTTC.

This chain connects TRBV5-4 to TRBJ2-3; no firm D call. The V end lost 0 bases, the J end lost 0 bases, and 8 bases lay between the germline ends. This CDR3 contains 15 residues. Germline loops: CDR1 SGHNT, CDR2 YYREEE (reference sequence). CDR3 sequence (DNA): TGTGCCAGCAGCTTGGCGGGTGGCAGCACAGATACGCAGTATTTT. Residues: CASSLAGGSTDTQYF.

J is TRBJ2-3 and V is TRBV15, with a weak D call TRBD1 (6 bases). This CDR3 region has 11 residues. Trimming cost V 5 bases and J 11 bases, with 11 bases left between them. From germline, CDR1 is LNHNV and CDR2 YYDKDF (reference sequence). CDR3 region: CATSPGTLQYF. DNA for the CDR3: TGTGCCACCAGCCCCGGGACACTGCAGTATTTT.

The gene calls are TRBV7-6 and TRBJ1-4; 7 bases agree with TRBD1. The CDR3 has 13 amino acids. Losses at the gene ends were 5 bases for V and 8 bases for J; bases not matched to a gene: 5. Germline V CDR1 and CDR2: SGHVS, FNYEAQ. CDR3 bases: TGTGCCAGCAGCCCAGGGGGTGGAGAAAAACTGTTTTTT. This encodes CASSPGGGEKLFF. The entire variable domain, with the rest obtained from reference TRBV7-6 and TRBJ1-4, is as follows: GAGVSQSPRYKVTKRGQDVALRCDPISGHVSLYWYRQALGQGPEFLTYFNYEAQQDKSGLPNDRFSAERPEGSISTLTIQRTEQRDSAMYRCASSPGGGEKLFFGSGTQLSVL.

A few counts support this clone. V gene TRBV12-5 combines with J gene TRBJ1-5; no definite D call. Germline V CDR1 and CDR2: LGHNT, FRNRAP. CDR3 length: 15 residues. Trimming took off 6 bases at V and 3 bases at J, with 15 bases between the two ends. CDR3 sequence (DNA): TGTGCTAGTGGCCACCAACGGAGGGTCAATCAGCCCCAGCATTTT. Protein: CASGHQRRVNQPQHF.